This record concerns one T cell receptor (beta chain) sequence. What it binds is not known. V was clipped by 6 bases and J by 6 bases, with 14 bases between them. This CDR3 spans 13 amino acids. Germline CDR1 reads KGHSH; CDR2 reads LQKENI. This sample is drawn from a study of T cell responses to AZD1222 COVID-19 vaccine. Study results and caveats: The study found vaccine-associated CD4 TCRs spanning spike, dominant at 160-218 and 743-854. Clonal diversity may have been underestimated in mostly white British donors. The study reported that nearly half of spike-specific TCRs target unmutated variant regions.

Method: immunoSEQ multiplex PCR; TCRdb's copy keeps in-frame clones and lacks some. This table has 90,000 to 95,000 clones, roughly nine tenths appearing once. The specimen was peripheral blood, collected on day 0 of AZD1222 vaccination. This TCR came from an adult in good health. The chain has TRBV18 and TRBJ1-2; TRBD1 is a possible D gene (6 bases). The CDR3 reads CASSPTGYDGYTF. The CDR3 nucleotides are TGTGCCAGCTCTCCTACAGGGTACGATGGCTACACCTTC.